These 6 T cell receptor beta chains share one sample of origin, sequenced in a study of blood T cell repertoires in COVID-19 (TCRdb year 2020). Library prep was done by the immunoSEQ multiplex PCR assay. This is the immuneACCESS table as TCRdb keeps it, with only in-frame sequences that have V and J called. A part of the clones is gone; compared with another copy, unresolved V genes explain less than half, and the rest is unexplained. Recorded for this sample are 25,000 to 30,000 clones; roughly 78% of them occurred a single time. The top ten clonotypes cover over 20% of the sample. Sequencing input: peripheral blood. These receptors all stem from a boy between 2 and 15 years old with active or convalescent COVID-19.

The genes are TRBV6-2 or TRBV6-3 and TRBJ2-5; no firm D call. The CDR3 has 14 residues. The ends were cut back, 0 bases at V and 3 bases at J, with 8 bases in the middle. Per germline, CDR1 MNHEY and CDR2 SVGEGT. The CDR3 reads CASSYSSREETQYF. The CDR3 region has the DNA TGTGCCAGCAGTTACTCGTCGAGAGAAGAGACCCAGTACTTC.

This clone was seen only once. The chain recombines TRBV15 with TRBJ1-6; maybe TRBD1 (6 bases). Trimming removed 2 bases from V and 0 bases from J, with 11 bases in between. The CDR3 sequence is 17 residues long. Germline CDR1 is LNHNV and CDR2 is YYDKDF (reference sequence). CDR3 sequence: CATSRSGQSSYNSPLHF. In DNA form, the CDR3 reads TGTGCCACCAGCAGATCCGGACAGAGCTCCTATAATTCACCCCTCCACTTT.

This clone was recorded a few times. The rearrangement joins TRBV7-9 to TRBJ1-2, with TRBD1 as a possible D gene (5 bases). The germline V gene encodes CDR1 SEHNR and CDR2 FQNEAQ (reference sequence). The CDR3 has 16 amino acids. Trimming stripped 0 bases from V and 3 bases from J, with 14 bases between. The CDR3 DNA reads TGTGCCAGCAGCTTAGCGCTCGGACAAGTGGACTATGGCTACACCTTC. This gives the protein CASSLALGQVDYGYTF.

This chain links TRBV5-1 with TRBJ2-7; a possible D gene is TRBD2 (6 bases). Germline loops: CDR1 SGHRS, CDR2 YFSETQ. The CDR3 length is 12 residues. With 3 bases removed from V and 5 bases from J, the gap between germline ends came to 9 bases. The CDR3 coding sequence is TGCGCCAGCAGCTCTCAGCGGGACGAGCAGTACTTC. It specifies CASSSQRDEQYF.

This clone appeared once. The chain combines TRBV11-1 with TRBJ1-5; D is unresolved. Germline V gene data show CDR1 as SGHAT and CDR2 as FQDESV (reference sequence). The V end lost 5 bases, the J end lost 5 bases, and 10 bases lay between the germline ends. The length of the CDR3 is 13 residues. For the CDR3, the DNA is TGTGCCAGCAGCCGCGGTCTGGATCAGCCCCAGCATTTT. The encoded protein is CASSRGLDQPQHF.

This clone occurred a few times. V usage is TRBV7-8 and J usage is TRBJ2-4; a possible D gene is TRBD2 (6 bases). The CDR3 has 15 amino acids. Germline V gene lookup returns CDR1 SGHVS and CDR2 FQNEAQ. V lost 5 bases to trimming and J lost 0 bases, with 11 bases between them. The CDR3 region is CASSLGGLAKNIQYF. The CDR3 DNA is TGTGCCAGCAGCCTCGGAGGGTTAGCCAAAAACATTCAGTACTTC. Together with reference TRBV7-8 and TRBJ2-4, the CDR3 gives the full variable domain: GAGVSQSPRYKVAKRGQDVALRCDPISGHVSLFWYQQALGQGPEFLTYFQNEAQLDKSGLPSDRFFAERPEGSVSTLKIQRTQQEDSAVYLCASSLGGLAKNIQYFGAGTRLSVL.